The entry below describes one T cell receptor beta chain. Its antigen is undetermined. The data derive from a study of cytomegalovirus exposure and HLA in healthy donors. Study outcomes and limitations: For most TCR sequences rarity was the rule, although some public TCRs occurred in many donors. There was a cluster of highly shared sequence variants that was likely a sequencing artifact.

Amplification used 60 Vbeta primers and 13 Jbeta primers. The data were produced by immunoSEQ multiplex PCR, yet TCRdb's version contains in-frame clones alone and is incomplete. The table lists about 150,000 clones, roughly 10% of them singletons, with approximately 1.8% in the top ten. The sequenced sample consisted of PBMCs. The source is a male donor in good health and CMV-seronegative.

CDR3 amino acids: CASGLVIDRGANTGELFF. The DNA of the CDR3 is TGTGCTAGTGGTTTGGTTATCGACAGGGGAGCGAACACCGGGGAGCTGTTTTTT. The rearrangement uses TRBV12-5 and TRBJ2-2; 8 nucleotides line up with TRBD1. With V trimmed by 0 bases and J by 0 bases, 6 bases remained unmatched. The CDR3 covers 18 residues. CDR1 is LGHNT, CDR2 FRNRAP, per germline.